This TCR beta chain was recorded in a study of shared clonotypes between healthy human individuals. Using immunoSEQ multiplex PCR, the repertoire was profiled, and TCRdb retains in-frame clones only, with some absent. In the table there are around 620,000 clones, 95% of which are singletons. The CDR3 has 15 residues. Germline CDR1 is LNHDA and CDR2 is SQIVND (reference sequence). J gave up 7 bases and V 5 bases, and 9 bases lay outside the gene matches. Naivety among CD8 cells was defined by CD45RO negativity and positive CCR7 selection, thereby excluding terminally differentiated effector memory CD45RA+ cells.

The sequence was collected from a woman aged 25-40 years in good health. Sample: naive CD8+ T cells sorted from blood. The V call is TRBV19, the J call TRBJ1-4, with TRBD1 matching 8 bases. CDR3 in DNA: TGTGCCAGTAGTTCACCAGGGGGCGTTGGTGAAAAACTGTTTTTT. Amino acid sequence: CASSSPGGVGEKLFF.